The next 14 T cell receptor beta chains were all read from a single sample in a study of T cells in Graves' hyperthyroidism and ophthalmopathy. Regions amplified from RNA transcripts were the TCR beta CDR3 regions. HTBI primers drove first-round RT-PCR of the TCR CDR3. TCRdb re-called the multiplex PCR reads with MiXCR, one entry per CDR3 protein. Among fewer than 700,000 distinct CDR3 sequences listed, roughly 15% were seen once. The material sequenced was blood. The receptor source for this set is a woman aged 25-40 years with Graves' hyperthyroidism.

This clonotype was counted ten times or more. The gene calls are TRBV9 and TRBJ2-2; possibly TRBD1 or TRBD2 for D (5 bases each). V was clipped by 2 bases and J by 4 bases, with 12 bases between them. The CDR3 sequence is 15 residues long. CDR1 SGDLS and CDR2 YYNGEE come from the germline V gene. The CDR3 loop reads CASSVGTLITGELFF. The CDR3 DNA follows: TGTGCCAGCAGCGTCGGGACCCTTATCACCGGGGAGCTGTTTTTT.

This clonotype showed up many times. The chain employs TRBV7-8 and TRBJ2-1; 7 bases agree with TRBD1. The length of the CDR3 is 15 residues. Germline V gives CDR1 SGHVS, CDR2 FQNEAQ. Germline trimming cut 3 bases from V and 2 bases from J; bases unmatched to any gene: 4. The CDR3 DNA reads TGTGCCAGCAGCTTCAGACAGGGTCCCTACAATGAGCAGTTCTTC. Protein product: CASSFRQGPYNEQFF.

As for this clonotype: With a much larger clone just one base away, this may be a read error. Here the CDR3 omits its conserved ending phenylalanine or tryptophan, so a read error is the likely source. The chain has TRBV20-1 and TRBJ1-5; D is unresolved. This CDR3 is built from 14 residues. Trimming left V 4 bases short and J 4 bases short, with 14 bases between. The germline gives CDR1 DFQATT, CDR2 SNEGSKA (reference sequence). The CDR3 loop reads CSANGGLSNQPQHL. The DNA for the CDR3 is TGCAGTGCTAATGGAGGACTGTCAAATCAGCCCCAGCATCTT.

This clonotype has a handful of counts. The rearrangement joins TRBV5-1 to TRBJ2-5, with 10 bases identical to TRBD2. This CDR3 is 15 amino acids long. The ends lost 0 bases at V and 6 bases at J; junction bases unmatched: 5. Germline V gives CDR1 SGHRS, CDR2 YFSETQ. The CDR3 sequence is CASSLASGREKTQYF. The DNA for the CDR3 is TGCGCCAGCAGCTTGGCTAGCGGGAGAGAGAAGACCCAGTACTTC.

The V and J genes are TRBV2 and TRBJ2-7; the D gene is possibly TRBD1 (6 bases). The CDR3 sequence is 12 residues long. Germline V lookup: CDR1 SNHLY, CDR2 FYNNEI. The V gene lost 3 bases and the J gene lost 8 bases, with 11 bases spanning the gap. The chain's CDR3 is CASSERTDQQYF. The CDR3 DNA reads TGTGCCAGCAGTGAGCGGACAGATCAGCAGTACTTC.

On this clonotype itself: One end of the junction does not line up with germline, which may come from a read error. CDR3 loop: CAGSLAGGPGAGELFF. Written as DNA, the CDR3 is TGTGCCGGCAGCTTAGCCGGGGGACCGGGCGCCGGGGAGCTGTTTTTT. The chain couples TRBV7-8 to TRBJ2-2; D is possibly TRBD2 (6 bases). The CDR3 is 16 residues long. Germline V gene lookup returns CDR1 SGHVS and CDR2 FQNEAQ.

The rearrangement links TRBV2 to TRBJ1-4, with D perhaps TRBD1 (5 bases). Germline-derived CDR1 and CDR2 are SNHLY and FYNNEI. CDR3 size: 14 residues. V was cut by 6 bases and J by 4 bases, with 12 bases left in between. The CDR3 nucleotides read TGTGCCAGCAGCAGACAGACAAATAATGAAAAACTGTTTTTT. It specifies CASSRQTNNEKLFF.

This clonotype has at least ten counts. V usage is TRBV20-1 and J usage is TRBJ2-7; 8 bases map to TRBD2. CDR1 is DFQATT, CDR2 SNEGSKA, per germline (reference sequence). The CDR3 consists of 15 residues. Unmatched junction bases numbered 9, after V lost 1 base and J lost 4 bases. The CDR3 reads CSARVLGRASYEQYF. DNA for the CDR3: TGCAGTGCTAGAGTACTCGGGAGGGCTTCTTACGAGCAGTACTTC.

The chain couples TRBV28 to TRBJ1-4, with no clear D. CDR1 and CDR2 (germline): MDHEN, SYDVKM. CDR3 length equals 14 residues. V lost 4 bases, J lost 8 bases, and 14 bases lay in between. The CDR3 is CASSSPDRPEKLFF. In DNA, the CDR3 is TGTGCCAGCAGTTCTCCTGACCGGCCCGAAAAACTGTTTTTT.

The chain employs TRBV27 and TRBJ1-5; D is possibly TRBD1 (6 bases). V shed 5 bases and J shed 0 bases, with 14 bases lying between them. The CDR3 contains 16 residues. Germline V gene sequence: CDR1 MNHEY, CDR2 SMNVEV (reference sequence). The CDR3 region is CASSPRTDYSNQPQHF. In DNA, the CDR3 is TGTGCCAGCAGTCCAAGGACAGATTATAGCAATCAGCCCCAGCATTTT.

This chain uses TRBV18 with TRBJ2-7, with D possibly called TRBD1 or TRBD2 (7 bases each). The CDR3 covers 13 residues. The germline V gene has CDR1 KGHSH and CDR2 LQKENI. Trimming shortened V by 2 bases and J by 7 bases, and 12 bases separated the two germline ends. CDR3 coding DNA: TGTGCCAGCTCACCAGGGACAGCGGGGGAGCAGTACTTC. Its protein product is CASSPGTAGEQYF.

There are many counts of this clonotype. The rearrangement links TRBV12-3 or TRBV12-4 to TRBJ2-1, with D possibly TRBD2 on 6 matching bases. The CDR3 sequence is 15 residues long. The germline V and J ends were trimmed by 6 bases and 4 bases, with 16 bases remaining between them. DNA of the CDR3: TGTGCCAGCAGGGGCCAAATTAGCGGATACAATGAGCAGTTCTTC. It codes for CASRGQISGYNEQFF.

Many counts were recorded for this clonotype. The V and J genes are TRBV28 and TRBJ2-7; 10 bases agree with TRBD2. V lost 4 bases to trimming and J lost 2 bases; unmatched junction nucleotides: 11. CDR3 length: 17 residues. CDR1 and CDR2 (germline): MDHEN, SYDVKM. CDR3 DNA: TGTGCCAGCAGTTCCGTCCCCCTAGCGGGGGTTACCTACGAGCAGTACTTC. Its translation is CASSSVPLAGVTYEQYF.

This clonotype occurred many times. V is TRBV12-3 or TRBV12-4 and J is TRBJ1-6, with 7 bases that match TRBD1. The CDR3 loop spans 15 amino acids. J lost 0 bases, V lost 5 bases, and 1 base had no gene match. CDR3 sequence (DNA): TGTGCCAGCAGTCGGGACAGCTCCTATAATTCACCCCTCCACTTT. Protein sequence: CASSRDSSYNSPLHF.